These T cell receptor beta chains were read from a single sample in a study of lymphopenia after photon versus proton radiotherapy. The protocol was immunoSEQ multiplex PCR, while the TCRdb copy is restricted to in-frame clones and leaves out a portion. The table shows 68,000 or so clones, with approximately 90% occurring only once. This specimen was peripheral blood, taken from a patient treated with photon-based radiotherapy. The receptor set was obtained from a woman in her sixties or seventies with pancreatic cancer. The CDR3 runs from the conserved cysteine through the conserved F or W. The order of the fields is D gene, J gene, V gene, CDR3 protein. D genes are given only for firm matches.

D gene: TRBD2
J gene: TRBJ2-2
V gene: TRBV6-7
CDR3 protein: CASSYGREAGTGELFF

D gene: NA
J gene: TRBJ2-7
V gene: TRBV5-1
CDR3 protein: CASSLGSSDSYEQYF

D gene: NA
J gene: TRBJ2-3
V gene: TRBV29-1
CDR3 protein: CSVKYTDTQYF

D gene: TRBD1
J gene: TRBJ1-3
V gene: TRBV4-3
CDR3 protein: CASSQGTGSGNTIYF

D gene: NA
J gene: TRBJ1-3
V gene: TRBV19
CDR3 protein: CASSMWRTSGNTIYF

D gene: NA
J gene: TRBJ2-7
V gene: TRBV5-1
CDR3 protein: CASRPGDPSYEQYF

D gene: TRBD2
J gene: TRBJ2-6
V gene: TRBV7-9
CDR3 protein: CASTRGVDSGANVLTF

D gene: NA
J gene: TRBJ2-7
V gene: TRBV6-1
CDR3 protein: CASNRDNSYEQYF

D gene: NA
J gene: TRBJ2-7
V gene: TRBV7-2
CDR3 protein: CASSFKLAGSLGQQYF

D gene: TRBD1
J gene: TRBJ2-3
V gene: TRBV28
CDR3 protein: CGTDRAGNTQYF

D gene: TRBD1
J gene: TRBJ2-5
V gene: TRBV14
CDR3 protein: CASSLGTGLQETQYF

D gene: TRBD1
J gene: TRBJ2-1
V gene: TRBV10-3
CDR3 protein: CAISEVLGQGVEQFF

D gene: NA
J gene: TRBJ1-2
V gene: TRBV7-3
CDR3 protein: CASSSNSGGSGYTF

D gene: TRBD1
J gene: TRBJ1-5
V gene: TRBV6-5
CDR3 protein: CASRTTLQGNQPQHF

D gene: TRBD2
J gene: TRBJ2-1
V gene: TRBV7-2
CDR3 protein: CASSFQGLAESSYNEQFF

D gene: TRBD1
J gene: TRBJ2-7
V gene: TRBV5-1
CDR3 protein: CASSAGTGGSYEQYF

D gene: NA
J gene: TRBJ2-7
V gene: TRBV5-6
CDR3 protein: CASSLGTDEQYF

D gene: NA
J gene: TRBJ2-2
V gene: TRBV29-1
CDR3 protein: CSVFAGANTGELFF

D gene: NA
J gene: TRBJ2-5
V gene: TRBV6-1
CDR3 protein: CASSEYEATQYF

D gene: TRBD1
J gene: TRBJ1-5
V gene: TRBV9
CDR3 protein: CASSPTQGAWEPQHF

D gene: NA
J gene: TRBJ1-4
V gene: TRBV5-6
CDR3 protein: CASSPDPTNEKLFF

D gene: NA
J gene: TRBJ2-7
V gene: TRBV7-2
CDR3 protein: CASSLDPATYEQYF

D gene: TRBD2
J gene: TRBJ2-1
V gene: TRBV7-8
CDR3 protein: CASSLVETGGYNEQFF

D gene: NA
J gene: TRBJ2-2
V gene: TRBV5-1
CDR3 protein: CASSLAGNAGELFF

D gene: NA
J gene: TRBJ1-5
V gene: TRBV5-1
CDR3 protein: CASSLDGGGPNQPQHF

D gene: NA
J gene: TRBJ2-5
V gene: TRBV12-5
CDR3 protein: CASGSLPGETQYF

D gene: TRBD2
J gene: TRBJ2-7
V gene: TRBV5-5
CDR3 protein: CASSLILAGGGFNEQYF

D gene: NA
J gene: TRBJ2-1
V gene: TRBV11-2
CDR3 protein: CASSLGRKVGGRSYNEQFF

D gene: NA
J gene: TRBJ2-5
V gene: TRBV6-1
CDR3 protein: CASSEVGAQETQYF

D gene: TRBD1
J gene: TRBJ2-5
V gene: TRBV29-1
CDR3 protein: CSVEGQGGTQYF

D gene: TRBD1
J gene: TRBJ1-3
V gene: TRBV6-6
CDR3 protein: CASSLDRGLGGNTIYF

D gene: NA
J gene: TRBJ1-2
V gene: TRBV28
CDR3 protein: CASSLRAFNYGYTF

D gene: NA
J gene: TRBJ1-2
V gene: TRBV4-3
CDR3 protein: CASSQDGGTPYGYTF

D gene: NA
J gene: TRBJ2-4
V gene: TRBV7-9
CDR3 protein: CASSLAVDPAKNIQYF

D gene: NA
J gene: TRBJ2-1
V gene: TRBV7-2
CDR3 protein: CASRPRREYNEQFF

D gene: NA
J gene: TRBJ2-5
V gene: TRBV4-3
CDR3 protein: CASSQGLSGTQYF

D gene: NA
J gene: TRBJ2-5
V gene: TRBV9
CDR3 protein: CASSVGQIETQYF

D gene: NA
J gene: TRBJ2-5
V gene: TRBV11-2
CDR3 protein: CASSLEAAGEWETQYF

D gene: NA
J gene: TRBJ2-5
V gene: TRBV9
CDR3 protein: CASSPPQGNWYQETQYF

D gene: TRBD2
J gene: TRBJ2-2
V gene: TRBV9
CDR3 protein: CASSAGTSGRAPGELFF

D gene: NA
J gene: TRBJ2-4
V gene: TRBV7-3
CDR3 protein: CASSQGPAFTGNIQYF